The subject of this entry is one T cell receptor beta chain. The target antigen is unknown. Assay: immunoSEQ multiplex PCR; the TCRdb copy retains only in-frame clones and omits some. This table holds over 80,000 clones, 70% to 90% found once. This record belongs to a study of identifying expanded T cells in peripheral blood. The CDR3 has 16 residues. V trimming: 5 bases; J trimming: 7 bases; junction bases outside the gene matches: 8. Germline V gene sequence: CDR1 SGHVS, CDR2 FQNEAQ. Findings of the study overall: Variance in clone template counts between roughly two-week samples significantly increased with total template count across all healthy donors. Over about two and four weeks, about 15 and 19 clones changed, versus 1.2 between replicates.

Healthy donors had no documented immune events, such as infections, while sampled. The chain is built from TRBV7-8 and TRBJ1-6, with 10 bases fitting TRBD1. The sequence derives from a person aged 18 to 75 in good health. The specimen was blood. The CDR3 sequence: CASSLRDRGSNSPLHF. In DNA, the CDR3 is TGTGCCAGCAGCCTCCGGGACAGGGGCTCCAATTCACCCCTCCACTTT. Using reference TRBV7-8 and TRBJ1-6 for the parts outside the CDR3, the full variable domain is GAGVSQSPRYKVAKRGQDVALRCDPISGHVSLFWYQQALGQGPEFLTYFQNEAQLDKSGLPSDRFFAERPEGSVSTLKIQRTQQEDSAVYLCASSLRDRGSNSPLHFGNGTRLTVT.